This T cell receptor (beta chain) came from a study of identical twins. The study's findings and limits: Models predicted less out-of-frame TCR alpha sharing in monozygotic twins than was found.

Germline CDR1 DFQATT, CDR2 SNEGSKA (reference sequence). The CDR3 length is 18 residues. J gave up 8 bases and V 0 bases, and 17 bases lay outside the gene matches. One entry per CDR3 protein results from TCRdb running MiXCR on the 5' RACE reads. The sample contains hundreds of thousands of distinct CDR3 sequences, 15% to 20% of which appear only once. Comments on this clonotype: Its antigen remains unknown.

The same sample was also used in a study of T cells expressing NK-cell markers. From that second work: What remained unclear was the HCMV specificity of expanded NKG2C+ T cell clones.

The sequence came from a woman in her late teens or twenties in good health. Material for sequencing was PBMCs. The chain couples TRBV20-1 to TRBJ2-1; 9 positions match TRBD2. The CDR3 coding sequence is TGCAGTGCTAGAGATCTAGCAGGGCGGGGGGGCCCTTCCCATGAGCAGTTCTTC. It specifies CSARDLAGRGGPSHEQFF.